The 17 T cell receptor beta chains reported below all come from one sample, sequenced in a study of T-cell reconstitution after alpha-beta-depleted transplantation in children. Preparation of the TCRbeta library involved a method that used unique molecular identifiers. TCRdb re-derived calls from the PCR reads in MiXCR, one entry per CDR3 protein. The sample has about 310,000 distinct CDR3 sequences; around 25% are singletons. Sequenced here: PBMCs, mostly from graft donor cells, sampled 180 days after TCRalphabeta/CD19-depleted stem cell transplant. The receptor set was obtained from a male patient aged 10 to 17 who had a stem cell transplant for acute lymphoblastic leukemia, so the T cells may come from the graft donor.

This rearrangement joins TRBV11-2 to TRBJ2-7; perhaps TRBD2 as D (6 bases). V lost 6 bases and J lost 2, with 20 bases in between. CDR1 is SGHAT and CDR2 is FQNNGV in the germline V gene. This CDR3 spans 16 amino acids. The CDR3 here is CASSSFFSGVAYEQYF. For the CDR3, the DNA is TGTGCCAGCAGTTCCTTTTTTTCGGGAGTGGCCTACGAGCAGTACTTC.

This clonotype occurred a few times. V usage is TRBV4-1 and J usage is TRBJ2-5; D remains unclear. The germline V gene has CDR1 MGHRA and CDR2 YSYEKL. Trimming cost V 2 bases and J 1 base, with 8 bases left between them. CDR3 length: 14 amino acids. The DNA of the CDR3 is TGCGCCAGCAGCCAACCCCTCCCCCAAGAGACCCAGTACTTC. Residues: CASSQPLPQETQYF.

CDR3 DNA: TGTGCCAGTTCCGGGACTAGCGAGAGCTCCTACAATGAGCAGTTCTTC. This codes for CASSGTSESSYNEQFF. The V call is TRBV6-4, the J call TRBJ2-1, with 10 bases matching TRBD2. This CDR3 region has 16 residues. CDR1 and CDR2 (germline): MRHNA, SNTAGT. Trimming at V came to 9 bases and at J to 0 bases, leaving 8 bases not matched to a gene.

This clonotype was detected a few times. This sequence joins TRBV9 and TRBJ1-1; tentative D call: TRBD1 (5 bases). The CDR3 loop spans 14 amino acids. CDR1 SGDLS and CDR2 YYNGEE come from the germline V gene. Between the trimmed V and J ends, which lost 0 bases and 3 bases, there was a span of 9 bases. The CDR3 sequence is CASSVDQGYTEAFF. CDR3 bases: TGTGCCAGCAGCGTAGACCAGGGTTACACTGAAGCTTTCTTT.

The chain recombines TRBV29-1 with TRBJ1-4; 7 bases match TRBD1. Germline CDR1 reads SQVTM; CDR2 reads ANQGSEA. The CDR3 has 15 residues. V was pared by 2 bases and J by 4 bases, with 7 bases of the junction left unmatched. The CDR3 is CSVESTGMGNEKLFF. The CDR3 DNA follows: TGCAGCGTTGAATCGACAGGGATGGGTAATGAAAAACTGTTTTTT.

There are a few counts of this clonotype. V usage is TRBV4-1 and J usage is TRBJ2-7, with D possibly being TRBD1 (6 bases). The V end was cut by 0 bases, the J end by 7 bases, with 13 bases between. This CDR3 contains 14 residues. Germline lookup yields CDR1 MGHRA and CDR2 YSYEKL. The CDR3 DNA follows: TGCGCCAGCAGCCAAGATCTTCTGAGGGGGGAGCAGTACTTC. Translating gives CASSQDLLRGEQYF.

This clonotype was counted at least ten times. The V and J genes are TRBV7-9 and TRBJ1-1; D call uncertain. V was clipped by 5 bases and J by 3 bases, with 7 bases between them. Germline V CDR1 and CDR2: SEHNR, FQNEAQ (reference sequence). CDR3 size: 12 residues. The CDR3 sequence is CASSAKDTEAFF. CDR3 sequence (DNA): TGTGCCAGCAGCGCCAAGGACACTGAAGCTTTCTTT.

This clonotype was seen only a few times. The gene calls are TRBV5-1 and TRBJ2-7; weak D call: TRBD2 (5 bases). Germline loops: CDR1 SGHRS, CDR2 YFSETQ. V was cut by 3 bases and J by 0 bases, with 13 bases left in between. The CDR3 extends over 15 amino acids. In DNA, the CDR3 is TGCGCCAGCAGCTGGAGGATACTCAGCTCCTACGAGCAGTACTTC. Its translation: CASSWRILSSYEQYF. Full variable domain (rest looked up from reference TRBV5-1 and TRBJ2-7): KAGVTQTPRYLIKTRGQQVTLSCSPISGHRSVSWYQQTPGQGLQFLFEYFSETQRNKGNFPGRFSGRQFSNSRSEMNVSTLELGDSALYLCASSWRILSSYEQYFGPGTRLTVT.

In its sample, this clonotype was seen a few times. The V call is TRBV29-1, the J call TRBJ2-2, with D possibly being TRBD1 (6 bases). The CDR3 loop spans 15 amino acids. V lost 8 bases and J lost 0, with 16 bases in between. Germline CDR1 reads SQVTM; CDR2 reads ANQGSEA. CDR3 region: CSLFRGNANTGELFF. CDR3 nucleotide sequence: TGCAGCCTGTTTAGGGGGAACGCGAACACCGGGGAGCTGTTTTTT.

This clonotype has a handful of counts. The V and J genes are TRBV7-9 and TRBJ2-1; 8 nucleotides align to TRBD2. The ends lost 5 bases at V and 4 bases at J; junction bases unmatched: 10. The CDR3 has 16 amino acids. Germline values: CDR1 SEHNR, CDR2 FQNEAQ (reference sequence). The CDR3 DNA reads TGTGCCAGCAGCCCGCCCTGGCGGGAGGAGTACAATGAGCAGTTCTTC. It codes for CASSPPWREEYNEQFF.

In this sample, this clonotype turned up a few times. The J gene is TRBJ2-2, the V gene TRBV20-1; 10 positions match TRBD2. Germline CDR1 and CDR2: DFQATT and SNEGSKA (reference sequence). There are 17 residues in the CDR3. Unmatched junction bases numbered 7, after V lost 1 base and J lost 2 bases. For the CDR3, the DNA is TGCAGTGCTAGAGGTCGTCTAGCGGGAGCCAACACCGGGGAGCTGTTTTTT. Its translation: CSARGRLAGANTGELFF.

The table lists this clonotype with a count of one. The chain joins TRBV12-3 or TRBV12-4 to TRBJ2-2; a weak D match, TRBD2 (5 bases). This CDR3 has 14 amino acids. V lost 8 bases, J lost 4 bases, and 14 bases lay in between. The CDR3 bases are TGTGCCAGCTCACCCCTTCGGGGCACCGGGGAGCTGTTTTTT. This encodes CASSPLRGTGELFF.

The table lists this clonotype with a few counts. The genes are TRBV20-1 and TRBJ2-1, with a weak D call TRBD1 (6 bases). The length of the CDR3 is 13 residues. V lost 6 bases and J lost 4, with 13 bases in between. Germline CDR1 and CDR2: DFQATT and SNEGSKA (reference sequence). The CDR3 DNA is TGCAGTGCCACGGGACACAATTACAATGAGCAGTTCTTC. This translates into CSATGHNYNEQFF.

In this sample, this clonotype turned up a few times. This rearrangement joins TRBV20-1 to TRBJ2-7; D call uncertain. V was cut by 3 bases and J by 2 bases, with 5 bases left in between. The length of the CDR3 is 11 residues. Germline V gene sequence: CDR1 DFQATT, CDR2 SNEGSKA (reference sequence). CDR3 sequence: CSASGTYEQYF. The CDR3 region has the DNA TGCAGTGCTAGCGGCACCTACGAGCAGTACTTC.

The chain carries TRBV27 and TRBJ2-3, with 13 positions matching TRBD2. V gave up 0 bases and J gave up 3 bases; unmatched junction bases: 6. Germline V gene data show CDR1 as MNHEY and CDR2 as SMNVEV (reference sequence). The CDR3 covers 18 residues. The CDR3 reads CASSLSFTSGRGTDTQYF. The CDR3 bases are TGTGCCAGCAGTTTATCGTTCACTAGCGGGAGGGGGACAGATACGCAGTATTTT.

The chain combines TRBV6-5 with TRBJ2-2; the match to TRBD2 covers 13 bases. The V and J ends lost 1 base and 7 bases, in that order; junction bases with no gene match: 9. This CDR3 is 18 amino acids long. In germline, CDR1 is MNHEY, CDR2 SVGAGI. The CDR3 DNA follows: TGTGCCAGCAGTTACTGGGGGGGACTAGCGGGATTGGACGGGGAGCTGTTTTTT. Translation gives CASSYWGGLAGLDGELFF.

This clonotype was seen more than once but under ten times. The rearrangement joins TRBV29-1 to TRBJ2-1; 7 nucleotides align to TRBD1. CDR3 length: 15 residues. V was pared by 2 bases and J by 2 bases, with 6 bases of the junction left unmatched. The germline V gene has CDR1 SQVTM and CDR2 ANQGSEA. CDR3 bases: TGCAGCGTTGAATTGGGACAGAAAACCTACAATGAGCAGTTCTTC. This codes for CSVELGQKTYNEQFF.